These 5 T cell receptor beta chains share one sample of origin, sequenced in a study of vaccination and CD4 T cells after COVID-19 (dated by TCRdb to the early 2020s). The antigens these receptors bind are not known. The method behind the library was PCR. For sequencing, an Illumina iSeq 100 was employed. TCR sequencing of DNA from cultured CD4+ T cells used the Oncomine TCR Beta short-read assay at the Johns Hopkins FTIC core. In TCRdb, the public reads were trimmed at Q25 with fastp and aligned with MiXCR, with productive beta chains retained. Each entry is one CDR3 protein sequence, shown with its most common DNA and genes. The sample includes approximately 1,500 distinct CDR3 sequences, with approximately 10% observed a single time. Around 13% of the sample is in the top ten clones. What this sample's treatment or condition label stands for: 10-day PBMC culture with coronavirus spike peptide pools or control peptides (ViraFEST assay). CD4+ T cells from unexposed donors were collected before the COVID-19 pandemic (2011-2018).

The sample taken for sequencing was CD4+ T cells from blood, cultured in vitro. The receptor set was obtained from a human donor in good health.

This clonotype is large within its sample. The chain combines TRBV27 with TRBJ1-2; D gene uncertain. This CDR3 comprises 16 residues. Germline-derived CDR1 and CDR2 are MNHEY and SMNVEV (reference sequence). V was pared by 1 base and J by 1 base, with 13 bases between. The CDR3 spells CASSLYAGGLNYGYTF. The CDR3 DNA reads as TGTGCCAGCAGTTTATACGCGGGAGGACTTAACTATGGCTACACCTTC.

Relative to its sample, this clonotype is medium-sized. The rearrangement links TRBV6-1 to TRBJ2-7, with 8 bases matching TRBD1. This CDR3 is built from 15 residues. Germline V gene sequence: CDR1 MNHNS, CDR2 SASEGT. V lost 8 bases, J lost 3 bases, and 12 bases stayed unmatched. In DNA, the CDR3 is TGTGCCAGCGCCCGGGCCGGGACAGGCTACTACGAGCAGTACTTC. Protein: CASARAGTGYYEQYF.

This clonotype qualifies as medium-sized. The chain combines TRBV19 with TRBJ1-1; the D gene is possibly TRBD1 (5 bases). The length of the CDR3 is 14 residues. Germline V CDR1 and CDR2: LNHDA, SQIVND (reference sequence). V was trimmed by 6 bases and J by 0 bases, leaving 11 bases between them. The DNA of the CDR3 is TGTGCCAGTAGCAGGACATCCTTGAACACTGAAGCTTTCTTT. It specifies CASSRTSLNTEAFF.

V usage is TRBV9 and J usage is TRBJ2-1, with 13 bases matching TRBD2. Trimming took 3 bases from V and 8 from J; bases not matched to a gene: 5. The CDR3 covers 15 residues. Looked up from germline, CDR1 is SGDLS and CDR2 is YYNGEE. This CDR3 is CASSELAGGIHEQFF. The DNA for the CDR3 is TGTGCCAGCAGCGAACTAGCGGGAGGGATTCATGAGCAGTTCTTC.

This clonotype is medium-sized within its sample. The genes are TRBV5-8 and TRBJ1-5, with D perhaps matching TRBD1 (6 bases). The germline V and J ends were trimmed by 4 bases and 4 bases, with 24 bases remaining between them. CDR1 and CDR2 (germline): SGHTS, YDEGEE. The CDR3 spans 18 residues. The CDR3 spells CASSLRESADRTNQPQHF. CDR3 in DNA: TGTGCCAGCAGCCTTAGAGAGAGCGCCGACAGGACGAATCAGCCCCAGCATTTT.